Listed below are T cell receptor beta chains from one sample, sequenced in a study of shared clonotypes between healthy human individuals. The protocol was immunoSEQ multiplex PCR, while the TCRdb copy is restricted to in-frame clones and leaves out a portion. The repertoire consists of hundreds of thousands of clones, with roughly 73% occurring once and the leading ten covering roughly 2%. The sample was memory CD4+ T cells sorted from blood. The receptors stem from a woman in her 30s in good health. Both conserved end residues are part of each CDR3. Size tells how often a clone was seen (once, few, many) or the class of an expanded clone, and some rows leave it out.

V gene	clone size	J gene	CDR3 protein
TRBV18	-	TRBJ1-2	CASSPEGSYGYTF
TRBV9	few	TRBJ2-7	CASSPLTGRNEQYF
TRBV7-9	few	TRBJ2-7	CAVTSGSFGEQYF
TRBV7-9	-	TRBJ2-3	CASSPQGSYTDTQYF
TRBV18	-	TRBJ2-2	CASSMAGELFF
TRBV7-3	-	TRBJ2-3	CASSQRGLAGGTDTQYF
TRBV5-4	-	TRBJ2-1	CASKGLNVEQFF
TRBV5-1	-	TRBJ1-3	CASSSGTSGNTIYF
TRBV7-9	-	TRBJ1-5	CASSFTGDEPQHF
TRBV7-9	-	TRBJ1-1	CASSQGRNTEAFF
TRBV2	-	TRBJ2-7	CASSYSRDLSYEQYF
TRBV6-5	-	TRBJ2-1	CATRLGAYNEQFF
TRBV10-2	-	TRBJ2-7	CASRGPSSYEQYF
TRBV15	-	TRBJ2-3	CATSKDGQNTDTQYF
TRBV4-2	-	TRBJ1-4	CASSQRSATTNEKLFF
TRBV28	-	TRBJ1-3	CASHRGSGNTIYF
TRBV5-6	-	TRBJ1-3	CASGGLGNTIYF